This T cell receptor (beta chain) was retrieved from a study of CD8 T cells in ankylosing spondylitis. Study outcomes and limitations: Peripheral blood held disease-linked clones only at relatively low frequency, and these were CD8+. Reportedly, matched ankylosing spondylitis synovial fluid was significantly enriched for disease-linked clones.

Making use of molecular barcodes, quantitative 5'-RACE generated TCR beta libraries. Using its own MiXCR run on the 5' RACE reads, TCRdb lists one record per CDR3 protein. The profile shows 250,000 to 300,000 distinct CDR3 sequences, over 15% of them singletons. The CDR3 is 15 residues long. Germline lookup yields CDR1 LGHDT and CDR2 YNNKEL (reference sequence). V lost 5 bases and J 3 bases, leaving 16 bases between the germline ends. This clonotype showed up just a few times. Its antigen is not known. Material: blood, either unsorted or a sorted T cell fraction (not recorded which). The chain employs TRBV3-1 and TRBJ1-1; no definite D call. The receptor's source is a male donor with ankylosing spondylitis or in good health (not recorded which). The CDR3 protein is CASSSPGRAHTEAFF. As DNA, the CDR3 is TGTGCCAGCAGCTCCCCAGGTAGGGCGCACACTGAAGCTTTCTTT.